One TCR beta chain is described in this entry. This clone was recorded a few times. Its recognized antigen is unknown. No quality values exist for individual bases; no much larger clone is one base distant. The record originates from a study of PD-1 blockade in classical Hodgkin lymphoma (dated by TCRdb to the early 2020s). Concerning the study at large: Nivolumab dosing was 3 mg/kg intravenously every 2 weeks, continuing until either disease progression or unacceptable toxicity. To define a peripheral blood immune signature of response to PD-1 blockade in classical Hodgkin lymphoma, the study combined TCR beta sequencing with CyTOF. Results and caveats for the whole study, not just this receptor: The study was limited to a single clinical trial cohort, and causes of repertoire differences, possibly disease activity or prior therapy, remained undefined. Baseline diversity similar to that of newly diagnosed patients was observed in trial patients achieving complete response, whereas significantly lower diversity was observed in partial responders and progressors. CD4+ but not CD8+ TCR diversity rose significantly by C4D1 (p=0.0027 vs p=0.16), most apparent in complete responders (p=0.02). Lower diversity was observed in patients in whom nivolumab was started less than 1 year after ASCT, and these patients were excluded from later analyses so that confounding by immune reconstitution would be avoided. Newly diagnosed patients were reported to have lower baseline TCR diversity than healthy donors, and relapsed/refractory patients were reported to have lower baseline TCR diversity still.

The sample's time point label is to be understood as: cycle 2 day 1 (C2D1) of nivolumab. Every trial patient had relapsed following autologous stem cell transplantation, and prior brentuximab vedotin exposure was what differed among cohorts A, B and C. The trial cohort included around 56 patients with relapsed/refractory classical Hodgkin lymphoma, and each patient had a best overall response of complete response, partial response or progressive disease. Trial patients were treated with single-agent nivolumab in the multi-cohort phase II CheckMate 205 trial. An independent review committee assessed best overall response using the 2007 International Working Group response criteria. Trial PBMCs were obtained immediately prior to nivolumab initiation (C1D1) and on therapy at cycle 2 day 1 and cycle 4 day 1. Peripheral blood was collected in 8 mL Vacutainer Cell Preparation Tubes, from which PBMCs were isolated by centrifugation and then cryopreserved.

A distance of 16 bases separates the germline ends of V and J, which lose 1 base and 9 bases respectively. From the germline V gene (reference sequence), CDR1 is GTSNPN and CDR2 is SVGIG. From the cysteine up to the phenylalanine, the CDR3 has a length of 14 residues. The retained sequence is limited to the CDR3, 42 bases, with the frame set at the first base. Genomic DNA was isolated using the Qiagen DNeasy kit from unsorted PBMCs as well as from negatively selected CD4+ and CD8+ fractions. Amplification of TCR beta CDR3 regions was done by immunoSEQ multiplex PCR with primers that anneal to V and J segments. A synthetic immune receptor repertoire was used to minimize amplification bias, and any residual bias was removed computationally once sequencing was done. On the authors' methods: Custom Python scripts were used to quantify repertoire diversity as the Shannon entropy index. Unsorted, CD4+ and CD8+ repertoires were analyzed separately, except for combined analyses in which CD4+ and CD8+ sequences were merged in silico. A clone was considered expanded if an increase in frequency of at least 2-fold after treatment relative to C1D1 was found, and a pseudocount of 0.5 was applied to clones undetected at baseline. Singleton clones were defined as clones with 0 or 1 copy at C1D1, and non-singleton clones were defined as clones with 2 or more copies. Clones expanded in unsorted samples were annotated as CD4+, CD8+ or unknown by matching protein sequences in sorted samples from the same patient. Wilcoxon tests were applied to paired samples to test diversity changes from C1D1 to C4D1. The clones in this table, taken by TCRdb from immuneACCESS, are in-frame only. Not every clone is retained; where verified, under half of the shortfall comes from an unresolved V gene, and the cause of the rest is unknown. V and J calls and clone size are given by that table; D and trimming were obtained from the DNA. Here the sample has some 25,000 clones; approximately 64% occur a single time. The top ten clones comprise over 9.5% of the sample.

The V and J segments used are TRBV30 and TRBJ2-1; TRBD1 could be the D gene, as 6 bases match. This receptor was identified in a human donor with classical Hodgkin lymphoma. This specimen consisted of peripheral blood mononuclear cells (PBMCs), obtained before the second cycle of nivolumab. The encoded CDR3 is CAWSETGRRGEQFF. The nucleotide sequence is TGTGCCTGGAGTGAAACAGGGAGAAGAGGTGAGCAGTTCTTC.